This paragraph reports one T cell receptor (beta chain). Indicated treatment: oral pan-JAK inhibitor, 5-10 mg twice daily. These data come from a study of CD8+ T cells in alopecia areata. Looking at the study overall: Patients took tofacitinib for 6 to 18 months, followed by 6 drug-free months. The share of scalp area affected provided the severity score for treated patients.

Sequencing relied on a cDNA template that was reverse transcribed from extracted RNA. Produced via immunoSEQ multiplex PCR; TCRdb's table is partial and in-frame only. Found here are around 170,000 clones, 45% to 60% of them singletons; the top ten hold 10%. CDR1 SGHVS and CDR2 FQNEAQ come from the germline V gene. V gave up 7 bases and J gave up 1 base, with 24 bases separating them. This CDR3 has 18 residues. The chain employs TRBV7-8 and TRBJ2-3, with D possibly TRBD2 on 6 matching bases. The material sequenced was CD8+ T cells sorted from blood, taken around week 54, from a patient treated with tofacitinib. This sequence was found in a human donor with alopecia areata. DNA for the CDR3: TGTGCCAGCACCCGCGGGACTGCAGGTCCCCTACGCACAGATACGCAGTATTTT. Translation gives CASTRGTAGPLRTDTQYF.